This is a list of T cell receptor beta chains from one sample in a study of T cell responses to AZD1222 COVID-19 vaccine. Repertoires were generated with immunoSEQ multiplex PCR, while TCRdb's copy carries only in-frame clones and drops some. The sample contains over 130,000 clones, 80% to 95% of which appear only once. This material consisted of peripheral blood, taken 28 days after the second AZD1222 dose. These receptors originate from an adult who received the AZD1222 COVID-19 vaccine. The CDR3 runs from the conserved cysteine through the conserved F or W. D genes are given only for firm matches.

CDR3: CASSLVLRQQFF; length: 12; D: .; J: TRBJ2-1; V: TRBV28
CDR3: CASSRGNWYEQYF; length: 13; D: .; J: TRBJ2-7; V: TRBV6-6
CDR3: CASSLPVGQPQHF; length: 13; D: .; J: TRBJ1-5; V: TRBV28
CDR3: CASSSLSRAGNTIYF; length: 15; D: .; J: TRBJ1-3; V: TRBV11-2
CDR3: CASSPSGTSGRSGEQYF; length: 17; D: TRBD2; J: TRBJ2-7; V: TRBV9
CDR3: CASSQDYGGTITYEQYF; length: 17; D: .; J: TRBJ2-7; V: TRBV3-1/TRBV3-2
CDR3: CASSPGQGPREAFF; length: 14; D: TRBD1; J: TRBJ1-1; V: TRBV9
CDR3: CASSQDSGVSYEQYF; length: 15; D: TRBD2; J: TRBJ2-7; V: TRBV4-3
CDR3: CATSSAWGGNSPLHF; length: 15; D: .; J: TRBJ1-6; V: TRBV15
CDR3: CAISGRGRDVTGELFF; length: 16; D: TRBD1; J: TRBJ2-2; V: TRBV10-3
CDR3: CASSPPPGTGNQPQHF; length: 16; D: TRBD1; J: TRBJ1-5; V: TRBV27
CDR3: CGTSGPQYNEQFF; length: 13; D: TRBD2; J: TRBJ2-1; V: TRBV19
CDR3: CASTRTGGNTDTQYF; length: 15; D: TRBD1; J: TRBJ2-3; V: TRBV2
CDR3: CAISESDTLGNEQFF; length: 15; D: .; J: TRBJ2-1; V: TRBV10-3
CDR3: CATPHETLRAFF; length: 12; D: .; J: TRBJ1-1; V: TRBV2
CDR3: CASGRQGSYNEQFF; length: 14; D: .; J: TRBJ2-1; V: TRBV11-1
CDR3: CASSPGYNEQFF; length: 12; D: .; J: TRBJ2-1; V: TRBV21-1
CDR3: CASRTGGSDEQFF; length: 13; D: TRBD2; J: TRBJ2-1; V: TRBV19
CDR3: CASSPAGLDSYEQYF; length: 15; D: .; J: TRBJ2-7; V: TRBV18
CDR3: CASSVLPQGAEDTQYF; length: 16; D: TRBD1; J: TRBJ2-3; V: TRBV9
CDR3: CASSRQLIEAFF; length: 12; D: .; J: TRBJ1-1; V: TRBV28
CDR3: CASSDYRDAGQPQHF; length: 15; D: .; J: TRBJ1-5; V: TRBV6-1
CDR3: CASSYKGYNEQFF; length: 13; D: .; J: TRBJ2-1; V: TRBV5-4
CDR3: CASSLFRLAGVIGELFF; length: 17; D: TRBD2; J: TRBJ2-2; V: TRBV28
CDR3: CASSQPNLGIYNEQFF; length: 16; D: .; J: TRBJ2-1; V: TRBV4-2
CDR3: CASSPNSGRAYEQYF; length: 15; D: TRBD2; J: TRBJ2-7; V: TRBV27
CDR3: CASMRQGGWGNTEAFF; length: 16; D: .; J: TRBJ1-1; V: TRBV19
CDR3: CSVPQGAAEAFF; length: 12; D: TRBD1; J: TRBJ1-1; V: TRBV29-1
CDR3: CASSYPLRVGAGREENIQYF; length: 20; D: TRBD2; J: TRBJ2-4; V: TRBV6-2/TRBV6-3
CDR3: CASTKAGRDIQYF; length: 13; D: TRBD2; J: TRBJ2-4; V: TRBV28
CDR3: CASSQDWQGGYYEQYF; length: 16; D: .; J: TRBJ2-7; V: TRBV4-1
CDR3: CASSKLVGSNEQFF; length: 14; D: .; J: TRBJ2-1; V: TRBV2
CDR3: CASSQGQGTDTQYF; length: 14; D: .; J: TRBJ2-3; V: TRBV3-1/TRBV3-2
CDR3: CASSWGGGLSPQYF; length: 14; D: .; J: TRBJ2-5; V: TRBV6-2/TRBV6-3
CDR3: CAVRPDSGNTIYF; length: 13; D: .; J: TRBJ1-3; V: TRBV10-3
CDR3: CASSRLAGEGETQYF; length: 15; D: TRBD2; J: TRBJ2-5; V: TRBV7-3
CDR3: CASSIIRDGELFF; length: 13; D: .; J: TRBJ2-2; V: TRBV19
CDR3: CASSGSGSTDTQYF; length: 14; D: .; J: TRBJ2-3; V: TRBV9
CDR3: CASTGTSGTLLAYEQYF; length: 17; D: TRBD2; J: TRBJ2-7; V: TRBV28
CDR3: CASSYSPTGTTYNEQFF; length: 17; D: .; J: TRBJ2-1; V: TRBV6-2/TRBV6-3
CDR3: CASNTHGVGYTF; length: 12; D: .; J: TRBJ1-2; V: TRBV12-3/TRBV12-4
CDR3: CASSQEGQGHGNTIYF; length: 16; D: TRBD1; J: TRBJ1-3; V: TRBV3-1/TRBV3-2
CDR3: CASRSRAPLIPEAFF; length: 15; D: .; J: TRBJ1-1; V: TRBV5-6
CDR3: CASSKRGVGGSYGYTF; length: 16; D: .; J: TRBJ1-2; V: TRBV21-1
CDR3: CASSSGQGTGQNYGYTF; length: 17; D: TRBD1; J: TRBJ1-2; V: TRBV18
CDR3: CASSPGLAGGDTQYF; length: 15; D: TRBD2; J: TRBJ2-3; V: TRBV18
CDR3: CASSEYYSNQPQHF; length: 14; D: .; J: TRBJ1-5; V: TRBV2
CDR3: CSASGRASSYNEQFF; length: 15; D: .; J: TRBJ2-1; V: TRBV20-1
CDR3: CAPGLAGAPGELFF; length: 14; D: TRBD2; J: TRBJ2-2; V: TRBV6-1
CDR3: CAWTTGGGSYNEQFF; length: 15; D: TRBD1; J: TRBJ2-1; V: TRBV30
CDR3: CASSVGSGTSYEQYF; length: 15; D: TRBD2; J: TRBJ2-7; V: TRBV9
CDR3: CASGGASYEQYF; length: 12; D: .; J: TRBJ2-7; V: TRBV3-1/TRBV3-2